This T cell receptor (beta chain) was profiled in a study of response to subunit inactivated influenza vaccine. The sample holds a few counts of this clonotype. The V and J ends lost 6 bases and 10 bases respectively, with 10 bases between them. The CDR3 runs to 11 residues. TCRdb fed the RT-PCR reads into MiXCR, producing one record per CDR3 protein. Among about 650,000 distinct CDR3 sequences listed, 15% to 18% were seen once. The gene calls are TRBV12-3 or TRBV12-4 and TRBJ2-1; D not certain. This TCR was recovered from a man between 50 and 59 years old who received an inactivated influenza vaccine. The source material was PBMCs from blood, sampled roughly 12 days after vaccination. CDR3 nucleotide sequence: TGTGCCAGCAGAACCAGAGGAGAGCAGTTCTTC. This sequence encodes CASRTRGEQFF.